Each of the 10 T cell receptor beta chains below was sequenced from the same sample in a study of cytomegalovirus exposure and HLA in healthy donors. 13 Jbeta primers and 60 Vbeta primers were used for the PCR. The protocol was immunoSEQ multiplex PCR, while the TCRdb copy is restricted to in-frame clones and leaves out a portion. The sample contains about 140,000 clones, roughly three quarters of which appear only once. Sequenced sample: PBMCs. These TCRs come from a male donor in good health and CMV-seronegative.

J is TRBJ1-2 and V is TRBV5-1, with 9 positions matching TRBD1. This CDR3 is built from 15 residues. The germline V gene has CDR1 SGHRS and CDR2 YFSETQ. V shed 0 bases and J 4 bases; nucleotides not matched to a gene: 4. CDR3 sequence: CASSLGGTGLYGYTF. In DNA, the CDR3 is TGCGCCAGCAGCTTGGGGGGGACAGGGCTCTATGGCTACACCTTC.

The chain couples TRBV5-1 to TRBJ2-7; 8 bases are a match to TRBD1. CDR1 SGHRS and CDR2 YFSETQ come from the germline V gene. This CDR3 has 14 residues. Germline trimming cut 2 bases from V and 2 bases from J; bases unmatched to any gene: 3. The CDR3 reads CASSFQGAAYEQYF. For the CDR3, the DNA is TGCGCCAGCAGCTTCCAGGGGGCAGCCTACGAGCAGTACTTC.

In DNA, the CDR3 is TGTGCCAGCAGCCTAACAGGGGTGGGCCAGCCCCAGCATTTT. Residues: CASSLTGVGQPQHF. The genes are TRBV11-2 and TRBJ1-5, with TRBD1 matching over 7 bases. CDR3 size: 14 residues. Trimming removed 5 bases from V and 7 bases from J; junction bases left unmatched: 8. Germline V gene sequence: CDR1 SGHAT, CDR2 FQNNGV.

This clone was seen a few times. One end of the junction does not line up with germline, which may come from a read error. This chain connects TRBV7-9 to TRBJ2-3; 8 positions match TRBD1. In germline, CDR1 is SEHNR, CDR2 FQNEAQ (reference sequence). CDR3 size: 15 residues. This CDR3 reads CSSSSTGDRLDTQYF. CDR3 nucleotide sequence: TGTTCCAGCAGCTCGACAGGGGATAGACTAGATACGCAGTATTTT.

The chain employs TRBV5-1 and TRBJ1-3, with a weak D call TRBD1 (5 bases). Per germline, CDR1 SGHRS and CDR2 YFSETQ. Trimming shortened V by 8 bases and J by 0 bases, and 12 bases separated the two germline ends. The CDR3 is 14 residues long. The CDR3 here is CASQQDSSGNTIYF. The CDR3 region has the DNA TGCGCCAGTCAACAGGATAGCTCTGGAAACACCATATATTTT.

V usage is TRBV6-6 and J usage is TRBJ2-2; tentative D call: TRBD1 (5 bases). V was trimmed by 7 bases and J by 0 bases, leaving 15 bases between them. CDR1 and CDR2 (germline): MNHNY, SVGAGI (reference sequence). This CDR3 comprises 16 residues. The CDR3 region has the DNA TGTGCCAGCAATGGCCAAGGGGCTTCGAACACCGGGGAGCTGTTTTTT. The encoded protein is CASNGQGASNTGELFF.

The chain carries TRBV6-1 and TRBJ1-5; TRBD1 is a possible D gene (5 bases). Germline CDR1 reads MNHNS; CDR2 reads SASEGT. This CDR3 comprises 15 residues. Deletions cut 3 bases from V and 5 bases from J, with 14 bases between. This CDR3 reads CASSDWRQGDQPQHF. The CDR3 bases are TGTGCCAGCAGTGATTGGCGGCAGGGCGATCAGCCCCAGCATTTT.

This sequence joins TRBV30 and TRBJ2-1; TRBD1 matches at 8 bases. The CDR3 contains 14 residues. V shed 5 bases, J shed 5 bases, and the junction held 8 bases outside the gene matches. CDR1 and CDR2 from the germline V gene are GTSNPN and SVGIG (reference sequence). CDR3 bases: TGTGCCTGGGGGAGACAGGGGATAAACAATGAGCAGTTCTTC. Protein sequence: CAWGRQGINNEQFF.

This chain uses TRBV5-5 with TRBJ2-6, with unresolved D. Trimming cost V 0 bases and J 8 bases, with 6 bases left between them. The germline V gene encodes CDR1 SGHKS and CDR2 YYEKEE (reference sequence). This CDR3 is 13 amino acids long. Here the CDR3 DNA reads TGTGCCAGCAGCTTGGGGCAGTCCAACGTCCTGACTTTC. Its translation is CASSLGQSNVLTF.

This chain joins TRBV5-1 and TRBJ2-3; 12 nucleotides match TRBD2. The junction had 3 bases not matched to a gene; V was cut back by 4 bases and J by 0 bases. Germline V gene lookup returns CDR1 SGHRS and CDR2 YFSETQ. The CDR3 is made up of 16 amino acids. The CDR3, as DNA: TGCGCCAGCAGCAGGGGGACTAGCGGGAGCACAGATACGCAGTATTTT. Protein sequence: CASSRGTSGSTDTQYF.